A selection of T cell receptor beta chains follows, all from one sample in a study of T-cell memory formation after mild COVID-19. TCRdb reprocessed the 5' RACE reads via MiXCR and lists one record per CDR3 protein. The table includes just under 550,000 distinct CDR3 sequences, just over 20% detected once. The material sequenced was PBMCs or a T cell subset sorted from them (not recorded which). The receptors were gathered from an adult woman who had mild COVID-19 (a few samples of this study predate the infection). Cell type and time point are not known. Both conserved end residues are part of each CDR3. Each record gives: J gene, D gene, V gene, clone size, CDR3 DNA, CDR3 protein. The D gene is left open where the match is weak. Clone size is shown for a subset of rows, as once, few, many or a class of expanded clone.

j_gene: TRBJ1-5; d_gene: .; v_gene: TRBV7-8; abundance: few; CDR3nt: TGTGCCAGCACCCCGTCAGAGGCTGGAAGCAATCAGCCCCAGCATTTT; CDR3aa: CASTPSEAGSNQPQHF
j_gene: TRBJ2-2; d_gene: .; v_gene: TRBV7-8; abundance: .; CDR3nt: TGTGCCAGCAGCTTAAGGGCTGGAGAAGTCAGGGTGTCCGGGGAGCTGTTTTTT; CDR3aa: CASSLRAGEVRVSGELFF
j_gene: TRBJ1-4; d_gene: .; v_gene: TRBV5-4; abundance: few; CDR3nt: TGTGCCAGCAGCTTGTGGTCCGAAAATGAAAAACTGTTTTTT; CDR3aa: CASSLWSENEKLFF
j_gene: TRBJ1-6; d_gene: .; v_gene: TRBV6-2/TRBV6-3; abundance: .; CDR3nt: TGTGCCATCAGGGAGACCGTACCGAATTCACCCCTCCACTTT; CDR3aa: CAIRETVPNSPLHF
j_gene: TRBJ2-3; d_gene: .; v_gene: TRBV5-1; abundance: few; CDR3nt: TGCGCCAGCAGGCAACGTACTTATTCAGGGGCGTCCGTAGATACGCAGTATTTT; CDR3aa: CASRQRTYSGASVDTQYF
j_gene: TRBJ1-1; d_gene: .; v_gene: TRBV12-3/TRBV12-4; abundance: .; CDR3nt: TGTGCCAGCAGTTTCGGGGGCGAAGCTTTCTTT; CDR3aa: CASSFGGEAFF
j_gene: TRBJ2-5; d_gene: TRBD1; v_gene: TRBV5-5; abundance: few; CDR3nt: TGTGCCAGCAGCCCCGGGACAGGGTTGGAGACCCAGTACTTC; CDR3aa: CASSPGTGLETQYF
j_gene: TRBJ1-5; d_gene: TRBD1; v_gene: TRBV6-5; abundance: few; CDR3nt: TGTGCCAGCAGTGATGACAGGGGGAGGAATCAGCCCCAGCATTTT; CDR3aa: CASSDDRGRNQPQHF
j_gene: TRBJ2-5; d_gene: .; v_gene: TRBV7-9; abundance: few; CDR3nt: TGTGCCAGCAGGACGCCGGTAGGGCAAGAGACCCAGTACTTC; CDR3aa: CASRTPVGQETQYF
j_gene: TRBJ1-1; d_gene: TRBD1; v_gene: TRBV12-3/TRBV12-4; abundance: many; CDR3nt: TGTGCCAGCAGCCTGACAGGGAAGGCTGAAGCTTTCTTT; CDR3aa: CASSLTGKAEAFF
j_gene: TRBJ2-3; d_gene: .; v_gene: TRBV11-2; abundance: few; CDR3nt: TGTGCCAGCAGCGCGCCCCTTTCAGATACGCAGTATTTT; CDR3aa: CASSAPLSDTQYF
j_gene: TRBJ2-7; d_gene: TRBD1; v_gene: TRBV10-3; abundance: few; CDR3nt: TGTGCCACCCACCTGGACAGGGACTACGAGCAGTACTTC; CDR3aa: CATHLDRDYEQYF
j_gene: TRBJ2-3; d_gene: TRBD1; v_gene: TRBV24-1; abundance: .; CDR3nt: TGTGCCACCAGTGGCCCTGCTGGACAGGCAGATACGCAGTATTTT; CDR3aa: CATSGPAGQADTQYF
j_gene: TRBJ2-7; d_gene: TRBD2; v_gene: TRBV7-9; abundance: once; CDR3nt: TGTGCCAGCAGCCGCCCGGGAGGGTTCGAGGAGCAGTACTTC; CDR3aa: CASSRPGGFEEQYF
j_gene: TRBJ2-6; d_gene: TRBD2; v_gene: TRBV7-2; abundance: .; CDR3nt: TGTGCCAGCAGCTTAGGTAGCGGGAGTGGTGGGGCCAACGTCCTGACTTTC; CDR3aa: CASSLGSGSGGANVLTF
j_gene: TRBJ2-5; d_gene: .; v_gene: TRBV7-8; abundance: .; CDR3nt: TGTGCCAGCAGCTTAGGGCCCCCGCGGCGAGAGACCCAGTACTTC; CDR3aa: CASSLGPPRRETQYF
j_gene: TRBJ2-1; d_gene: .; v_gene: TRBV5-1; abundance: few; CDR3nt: TGCGCCAGCAGCTTGGGAGCCAGCAATGAGCAGTTCTTC; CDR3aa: CASSLGASNEQFF
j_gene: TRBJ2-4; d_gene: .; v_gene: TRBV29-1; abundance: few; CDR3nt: TGCAGCGTTGAAGGGGGCCGAATTCAGTACTTC; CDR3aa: CSVEGGRIQYF
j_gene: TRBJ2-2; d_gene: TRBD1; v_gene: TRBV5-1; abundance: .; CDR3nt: TGCGCCAGCAGCTGGACAGGGGGGAACACCGGGGAGCTGTTTTTT; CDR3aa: CASSWTGGNTGELFF
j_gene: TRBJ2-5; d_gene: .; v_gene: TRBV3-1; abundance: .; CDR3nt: TGTGCCATCCTCGGGGGACCGGGAGAGACCCAGTACTTC; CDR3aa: CAILGGPGETQYF
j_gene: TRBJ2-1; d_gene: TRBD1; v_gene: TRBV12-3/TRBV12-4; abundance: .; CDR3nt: TGTGCCAGCAGTTTTCGACAGGGTTATGAGCAGTTCTTC; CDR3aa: CASSFRQGYEQFF
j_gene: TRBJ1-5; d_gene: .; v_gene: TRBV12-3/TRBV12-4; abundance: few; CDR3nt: TGTGCCAGCAGTCAGACAGGCCGCAATCAGCCCCAGCATTTT; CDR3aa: CASSQTGRNQPQHF
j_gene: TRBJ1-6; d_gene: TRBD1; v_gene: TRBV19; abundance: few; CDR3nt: TGTGCCAGTAGTATTCGGACAGGGAGTTCACCCCTCCACTTT; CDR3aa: CASSIRTGSSPLHF
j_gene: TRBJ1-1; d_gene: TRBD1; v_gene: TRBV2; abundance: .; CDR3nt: TGTGCCAGCAGTTACCGACAGGGAGGTACTGAAGCTTTCTTT; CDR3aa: CASSYRQGGTEAFF
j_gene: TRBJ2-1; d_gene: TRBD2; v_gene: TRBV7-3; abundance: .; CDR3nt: TGTGCCAGCAGCGCGAGCGGGGGAGGGGGCAATGAGCAGTTCTTC; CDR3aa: CASSASGGGGNEQFF
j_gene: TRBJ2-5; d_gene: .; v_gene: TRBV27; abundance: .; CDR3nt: TGTGCCAGCAGTTTACAGTTAGGACACACGACGGGAGAGACCCAGTACTTC; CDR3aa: CASSLQLGHTTGETQYF
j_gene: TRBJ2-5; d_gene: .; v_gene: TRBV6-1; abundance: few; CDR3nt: TGTGCCAGCAGTGAAAAGAAGGCGGTCCTCACGGGGGAGACCCAGTACTTC; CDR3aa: CASSEKKAVLTGETQYF
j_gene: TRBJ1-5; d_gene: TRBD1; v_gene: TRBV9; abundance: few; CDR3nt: TGTGCCAGCAGCGTAAATGACAGGGGCAATCAGCCCCAGCATTTT; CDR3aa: CASSVNDRGNQPQHF
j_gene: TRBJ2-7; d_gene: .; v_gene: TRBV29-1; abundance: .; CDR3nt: TGCAGCGTTGAAGGGTCCACCTACGAGCAGTACTTC; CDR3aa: CSVEGSTYEQYF
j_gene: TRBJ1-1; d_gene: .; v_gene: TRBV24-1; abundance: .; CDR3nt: TGTGCCACCAAGAGTGGTGGCACTGAAGCTTTCTTT; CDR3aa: CATKSGGTEAFF
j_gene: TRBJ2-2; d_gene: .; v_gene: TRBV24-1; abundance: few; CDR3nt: TGTGCCACCAGTGATTTTGTGGGGTCCGGGGAGCTGTTTTTT; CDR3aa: CATSDFVGSGELFF
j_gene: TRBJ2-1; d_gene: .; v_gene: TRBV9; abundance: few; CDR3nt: TGTGCCAGCAGCGTAGAAGCCTTCCCCTACAATGAGCAGTTCTTC; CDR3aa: CASSVEAFPYNEQFF
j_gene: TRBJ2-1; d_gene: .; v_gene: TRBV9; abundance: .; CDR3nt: TGTGCCAGCAGCGCCGCGGCGAGGAGTGAGCAGTTCTTC; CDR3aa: CASSAAARSEQFF
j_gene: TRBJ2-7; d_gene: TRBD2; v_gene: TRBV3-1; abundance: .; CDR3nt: TGTGCCAGCAGCCAAGACGGATCTAGCGGGAGCTACGAGCAGTACTTC; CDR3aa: CASSQDGSSGSYEQYF
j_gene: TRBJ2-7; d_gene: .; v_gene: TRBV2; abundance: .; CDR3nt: TGTGCCAGCACAACGACAGGCGCAACCTCCTACGAGCAGTACTTC; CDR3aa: CASTTTGATSYEQYF
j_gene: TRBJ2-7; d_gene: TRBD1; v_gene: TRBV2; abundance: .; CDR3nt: TGTGCCAGCAGGCACACCTCAGACAGGGCGAGAGAGCAGTACTTC; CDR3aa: CASRHTSDRAREQYF
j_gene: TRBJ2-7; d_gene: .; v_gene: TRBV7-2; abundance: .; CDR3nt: TGTGCCAGCAGCCCGGGCAGGGGGGCCTACGAGCAGTACTTC; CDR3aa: CASSPGRGAYEQYF
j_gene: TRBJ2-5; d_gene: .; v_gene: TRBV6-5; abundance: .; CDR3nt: TGTGCCAGCAGTTACCATCCGGACAGCCAAGAGACCCAGTACTTC; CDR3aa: CASSYHPDSQETQYF
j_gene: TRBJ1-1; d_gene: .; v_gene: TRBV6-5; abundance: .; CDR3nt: TGTGCCAGCAGTTACTCTTCTTACGGAGGGGTTACTGAAGCTTTCTTT; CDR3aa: CASSYSSYGGVTEAFF
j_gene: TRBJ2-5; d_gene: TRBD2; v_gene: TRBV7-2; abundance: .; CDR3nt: TGTGCCAGCAGATTAGCGGGGGGGCTCCAAGAGACCCAGTACTTC; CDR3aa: CASRLAGGLQETQYF
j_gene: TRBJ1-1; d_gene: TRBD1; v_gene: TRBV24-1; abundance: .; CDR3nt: TGTGCCACCAGTGCTCCCGGACAGGGGGAACGAGCTTTCTTT; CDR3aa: CATSAPGQGERAFF
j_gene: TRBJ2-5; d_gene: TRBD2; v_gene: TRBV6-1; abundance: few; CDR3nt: TGTGCCAGCCGGGGCCTAGCGGGGGGGCCGGAGACCCAGTACTTC; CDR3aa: CASRGLAGGPETQYF
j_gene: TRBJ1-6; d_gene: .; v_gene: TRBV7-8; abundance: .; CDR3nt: TGTGCCAGCAGCACACCGCGTGGAGTAAGGAGTTCACCCCTCCACTTT; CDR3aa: CASSTPRGVRSSPLHF